The clone carrying this T cell receptor beta chain was detected only a few times. Its antigen is undetermined. These data are taken from a study of shared clonotypes between healthy human individuals. Study-wide background: CD8 memory received one plate per donor, CD8 naive two, CD4 memory three and CD4 naive three.

The study's findings and limits: Rarefaction exposed incomplete sorted-subset sequencing despite large depth. Compared with memory subsets, naive subsets generally had larger estimated richness.

Only in-frame clones appear in the TCRdb table, and some are missing; sequencing was by immunoSEQ multiplex PCR. The repertoire holds some 200,000 clones, with approximately 60% as singletons. The ends lost 3 bases at V and 4 bases at J; junction bases unmatched: 1. The CDR3 spans 13 residues. CDR1 and CDR2 from the germline V gene are SNHLY and FYNNEI. The sample taken for sequencing was memory CD4+ T cells sorted from blood. Noted subset: CD45RA-negative fraction. This chain joins TRBV2 and TRBJ1-2; 8 positions match TRBD1. The TCR was taken from a young man in good health. CDR3 nucleotides: TGTGCCAGCAGTGAGACAGGGGTCTATGGCTACACCTTC. Residues: CASSETGVYGYTF.